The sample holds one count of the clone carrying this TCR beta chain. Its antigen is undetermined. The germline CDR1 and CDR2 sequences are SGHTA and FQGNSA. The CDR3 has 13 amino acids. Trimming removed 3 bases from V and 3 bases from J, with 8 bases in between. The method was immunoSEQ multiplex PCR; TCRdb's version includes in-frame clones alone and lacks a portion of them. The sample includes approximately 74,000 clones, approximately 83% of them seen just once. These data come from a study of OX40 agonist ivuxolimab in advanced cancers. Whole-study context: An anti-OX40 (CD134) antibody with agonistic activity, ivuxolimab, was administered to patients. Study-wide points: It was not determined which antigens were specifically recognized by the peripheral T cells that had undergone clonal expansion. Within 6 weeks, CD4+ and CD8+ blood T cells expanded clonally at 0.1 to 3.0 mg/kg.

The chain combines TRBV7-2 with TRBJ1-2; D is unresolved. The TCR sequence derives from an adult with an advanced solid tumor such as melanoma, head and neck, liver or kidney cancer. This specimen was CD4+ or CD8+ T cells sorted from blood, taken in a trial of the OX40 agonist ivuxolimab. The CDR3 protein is CASSLDPDYGYTF. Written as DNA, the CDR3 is TGTGCCAGCAGCTTGGACCCTGACTATGGCTACACCTTC.